This T cell receptor beta chain was recorded in a study of T cell clonotyping in hematopoietic cell transplantation. About the research overall: Pretransplant recipient samples were taken after cytoreduction.

Overall study findings and caveats: At the given depth, recipient repertoires were over 95% de novo clonotypes. After transplant, recipient diversity fell while pathologically expanded clonotypes grew through day 180.

Data came from immunoSEQ multiplex PCR; TCRdb stores just in-frame clones and leaves some out. The data hold under 45,000 clones, with 95% observed a single time. Time point here: recipient sample about 28 days before transplant, after cytoreduction. As for this clone: Its antigen is currently unknown.

The CDR3 totals 14 residues. V gave up 7 bases and J gave up 6 bases; unmatched junction bases: 5. CDR1 WSHSY and CDR2 SAAADI come from the germline V gene. The specimen comprised peripheral blood mononuclear cells, sampled before stem cell transplant. This clonotype was sampled from a middle-aged man with chronic myeloid leukemia. Some clones in this sample may be carry-over from other donors' samples. J is TRBJ1-5 and V is TRBV10-2; 11 positions match TRBD1. In DNA, the CDR3 is TGCGCCAGCACTGGACAGGGGGCAAGTCAGCCCCAGCATTTT. This translates into CASTGQGASQPQHF.